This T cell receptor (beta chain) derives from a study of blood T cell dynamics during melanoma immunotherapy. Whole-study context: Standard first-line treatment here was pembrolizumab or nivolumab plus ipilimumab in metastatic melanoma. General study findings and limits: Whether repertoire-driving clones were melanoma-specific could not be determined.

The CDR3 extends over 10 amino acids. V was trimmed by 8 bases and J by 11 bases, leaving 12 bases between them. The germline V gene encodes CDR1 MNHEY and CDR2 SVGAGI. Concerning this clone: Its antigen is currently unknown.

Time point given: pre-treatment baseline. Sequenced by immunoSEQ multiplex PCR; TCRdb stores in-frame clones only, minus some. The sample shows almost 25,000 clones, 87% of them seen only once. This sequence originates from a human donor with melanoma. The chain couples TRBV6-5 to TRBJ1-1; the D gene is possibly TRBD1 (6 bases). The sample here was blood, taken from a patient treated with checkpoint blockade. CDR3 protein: CASFTDRAFF. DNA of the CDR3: TGTGCCAGCTTTACAGACAGGGCTTTCTTT.